The 20 T cell receptor beta chains below come from one sample, sequenced in a study of shared clonotypes between healthy human individuals (dated by TCRdb to 2020 to 2021). Libraries were built with the immunoSEQ multiplex PCR assay. This immuneACCESS table, as held by TCRdb, lists in-frame sequences with V and J called but not all clones. Of the missing ones, under half trace to an unresolved V gene in checked studies; the others have no known cause. The sample table holds under 2,500,000 clones, of which around 95% were seen once. Of the sample, approximately 0.13% is held by the ten largest clones. The sample consisted of naive CD4+ T cells sorted from blood. In the paper's terms, the cell subset or site label means: CD45RA+ positively selected. Every receptor here comes from a man between 18 and 35 years old in good health.

The chain joins TRBV9 to TRBJ1-2; 7 nucleotides line up with TRBD1. This CDR3 is built from 16 residues. Trimming cost V 3 bases and J 2 bases; bases outside gene matches: 10. Germline CDR1 and CDR2: SGDLS and YYNGEE. CDR3 loop: CASSAGRQGRNYGYTF. CDR3 DNA: TGTGCCAGCAGCGCAGGACGACAGGGTCGGAACTATGGCTACACCTTC.

V gene TRBV25-1 combines with J gene TRBJ2-1; D gene unclear. Trimming took off 4 bases at V and 0 bases at J, with 10 bases between the two ends. Germline V gene lookup returns CDR1 MGHDK and CDR2 SYGVNS. This CDR3 region has 15 residues. The CDR3 here is CASSVGRSSYNEQFF. CDR3 DNA: TGTGCCAGCAGTGTTGGGCGGAGCTCCTACAATGAGCAGTTCTTC.

This clone was picked up one time. The gene calls are TRBV19 and TRBJ1-2; no definite D call. CDR3 size: 15 residues. Germline V lookup: CDR1 LNHDA, CDR2 SQIVND (reference sequence). V shed 3 bases and J shed 7 bases, with 18 bases lying between them. The CDR3 sequence is CASSMAGGGLGGYTF. In DNA form, the CDR3 reads TGTGCCAGTAGTATGGCGGGAGGCGGATTAGGTGGCTACACCTTC. The variable domain in full, with the rest retrieved from reference TRBV19 and TRBJ1-2, is DGGITQSPKYLFRKEGQNVTLSCEQNLNHDAMYWYRQDPGQGLRLIYYSQIVNDFQKGDIAEGYSVSREKKESFPLTVTSAQKNPTAFYLCASSMAGGGLGGYTFGSGTRLTVV.

With respect to this clone: This same CDR3 is encoded by further DNA sequences in the sample. The chain uses TRBV7-2 and TRBJ2-1; D assignment may be TRBD1 or TRBD2 (6 bases each). Trimming cost V 0 bases and J 4 bases, with 10 bases left between them. Germline values: CDR1 SGHTA, CDR2 FQGNSA. The CDR3 runs to 15 residues. The CDR3: CASSLAGGPYNEQFF. CDR3 bases: TGTGCCAGCAGCTTAGCGGGGGGCCCTTACAATGAGCAGTTCTTC.

This chain uses TRBV28 with TRBJ1-2, with 10 nucleotides matching TRBD1. CDR3 length: 15 amino acids. Germline V gene sequence: CDR1 MDHEN, CDR2 SYDVKM. J was trimmed by 8 bases and V by 10 bases; bases with no gene match: 16. The CDR3 DNA reads as TGTGCCATACACGGGACAGGGGCCTTCGCAGAGGGCTACACCTTC. Residues: CAIHGTGAFAEGYTF.

This rearrangement joins TRBV2 to TRBJ1-2; 10 positions match TRBD1. Trimming cost V 3 bases and J 7 bases; bases outside gene matches: 5. The CDR3 consists of 14 residues. The germline V gene encodes CDR1 SNHLY and CDR2 FYNNEI. The CDR3 DNA reads as TGTGCCAGCAGTGAGTCGGGACAGGGGTTTGGCTACACCTTC. This translates into CASSESGQGFGYTF.

The genes are TRBV5-1 and TRBJ1-6; D is undetermined. This CDR3 has 18 residues. The ends were cut back, 2 bases at V and 2 bases at J, with 17 bases in the middle. Germline CDR1 and CDR2: SGHRS and YFSETQ. The CDR3 is CASSFRTAWDTYNSPLHF. The CDR3 region has the DNA TGCGCCAGCAGCTTCCGGACCGCCTGGGATACCTATAATTCACCCCTCCACTTT.

This clone was recorded only once. The CDR3 here is CASSVLQGSSAVEAFF. In DNA form, the CDR3 reads TGTGCCAGCAGCGTACTACAGGGGAGTTCGGCGGTTGAAGCTTTCTTT. The V and J genes are TRBV9 and TRBJ1-1, with 7 bases identical to TRBD1. This CDR3 comprises 16 residues. The ends lost 1 base at V and 7 bases at J; junction bases unmatched: 13. Germline lookup yields CDR1 SGDLS and CDR2 YYNGEE.

The chain links TRBV11-3 to TRBJ1-5, with D possibly being TRBD1 (5 bases). Trimming removed 5 bases from V and 0 bases from J, with 14 bases in between. Germline CDR1 reads SGHNT; CDR2 reads YENEEA. The CDR3 totals 16 residues. The chain's CDR3 is CASSRGGKYSNQPQHF. The CDR3 DNA is TGTGCCAGCAGCCGGGGGGGTAAGTATAGCAATCAGCCCCAGCATTTT.

As concerns this clone: In the same sample, other DNA sequences code for this CDR3. V is TRBV9 and J is TRBJ2-7; D uncertain. V was clipped by 0 bases and J by 3 bases, with 7 bases between them. The CDR3 contains 13 residues. CDR1 SGDLS and CDR2 YYNGEE come from the germline V gene. CDR3 sequence: CASSVEESYEQYF. In DNA, the CDR3 is TGTGCCAGCAGCGTAGAGGAAAGCTACGAGCAGTACTTC.

The chain employs TRBV15 and TRBJ2-1; D might be TRBD1 (6 bases). With 5 bases removed from V and 8 bases from J, the gap between germline ends came to 19 bases. The CDR3 is 15 amino acids. CDR1 is LNHNV and CDR2 is YYDKDF in the germline V gene (reference sequence). The CDR3 sequence: CATSRDTTRVDEQFF. The DNA of the CDR3 is TGTGCCACCAGCCGGGACACCACGCGAGTGGATGAGCAGTTCTTC.

The chain employs TRBV6-6 and TRBJ1-2; 8 nucleotides agree with TRBD1. This CDR3 is built from 14 residues. After removal of 7 bases from V and 2 bases from J, the junction contained 6 bases not matched to a gene. CDR1 MNHNY and CDR2 SVGAGI come from the germline V gene (reference sequence). This chain's CDR3 is CASNDRGMNYGYTF. The CDR3, as DNA: TGTGCCAGCAATGACAGGGGTATGAACTATGGCTACACCTTC.

The chain employs TRBV6-6 and TRBJ2-1, with 9 bases identical to TRBD1. The germline CDR1 and CDR2 sequences are MNHNY and SVGAGI (reference sequence). This CDR3 has 12 residues. V lost 6 bases and J lost 10; bases outside the gene matches: 4. The CDR3 here is CASRVGTGEQFF. CDR3 bases: TGTGCCAGCAGGGTAGGGACAGGGGAGCAGTTCTTC.

The chain is built from TRBV7-2 and TRBJ2-2; TRBD2 matches 9 bases. The CDR3 totals 15 residues. From germline, CDR1 is SGHTA and CDR2 FQGNSA. Losses at the gene ends were 1 base for V and 6 bases for J; bases not matched to a gene: 3. The CDR3 region is CASSLGIAGAGELFF. CDR3 DNA: TGTGCCAGCAGCTTAGGAATAGCGGGAGCCGGGGAGCTGTTTTTT.

V is TRBV11-2 and J is TRBJ2-1; D is perhaps TRBD2 (7 bases). The CDR3 is 15 amino acids. V lost 5 bases and J 4 bases, leaving 15 bases between the germline ends. Germline values: CDR1 SGHAT, CDR2 FQNNGV. The CDR3 here is CASSTPRGLYNEQFF. CDR3 coding DNA: TGTGCCAGCAGCACCCCGCGGGGGCTTTACAATGAGCAGTTCTTC.

This clone has a single count. V usage is TRBV5-6 and J usage is TRBJ1-1; D uncertain. Trimming shortened V by 0 bases and J by 6 bases, and 3 bases separated the two germline ends. CDR1 is SGHDT and CDR2 is YYEEEE in the germline V gene. This CDR3 is built from 11 residues. The DNA of the CDR3 is TGTGCCAGCAGCTTGGTATCTGAAGCTTTCTTT. This gives the protein CASSLVSEAFF.

The chain links TRBV5-1 to TRBJ1-2; 7 bases match TRBD1. This CDR3 has 15 residues. J lost 8 bases, V lost 6 bases, and 16 bases had no gene match. Per germline, CDR1 SGHRS and CDR2 YFSETQ. CDR3 amino acids: CASTREGGASRGYTF. For the CDR3, the DNA is TGCGCCAGCACCCGGGAAGGGGGCGCTTCGAGGGGCTACACCTTC.

This clone showed up just once. The chain combines TRBV9 with TRBJ2-3, with TRBD2 matching 14 bases. Trimming removed 2 bases from V and 7 bases from J; junction bases left unmatched: 9. From germline, CDR1 is SGDLS and CDR2 YYNGEE. The CDR3 totals 17 residues. CDR3 nucleotide sequence: TGTGCCAGCAGCGTGACCCAAGGGACTAGCGGGAGTAATACGCAGTATTTT. Translated, it gives CASSVTQGTSGSNTQYF.

As regards this clone: This sample also contains other DNA sequences that code for the same CDR3. The chain combines TRBV11-2 with TRBJ2-2; the D is unclear. Germline V gene data show CDR1 as SGHAT and CDR2 as FQNNGV. The CDR3 totals 12 residues. V gave up 5 bases and J gave up 5 bases, with 6 bases separating them. CDR3: CASSLQTGELFF. As DNA, the CDR3 is TGTGCCAGCAGCCTCCAGACCGGGGAGCTGTTTTTT.

This clone was found once. The CDR3 DNA reads TGTGCCAGCAGCGCTACCTGGACAGGGATCTATGGCTACACCTTC. This codes for CASSATWTGIYGYTF. The V and J genes are TRBV7-2 and TRBJ1-2; 8 bases fit TRBD1. The CDR3 totals 15 residues. Germline values: CDR1 SGHTA, CDR2 FQGNSA. The trim removed 5 bases at V and 4 bases at J, leaving 9 bases unmatched.